This T cell receptor beta chain was profiled in a study of blood T cells in healthy people across ages. Study conclusions and caveats: Older age coincided with a roughly linear decline in TCR beta diversity per million T cells. Fewer expanded clones and more diversity marked long-lived versus aged donors. A conclusive naive versus antigen-experienced comparison was prevented by the unsorted PBMCs.

There were at least 5 micrograms of total RNA extracted from every sample. The second PCR ran roughly 7 to 11 cycles with a sample-barcoded 5' primer and J-beta primers. TCRdb re-analysed the 5' RACE reads in MiXCR, keeping a single row per CDR3 protein. The sample shows some 710,000 distinct CDR3 sequences, 46% of them seen only once. The CDR3 totals 13 residues. V shed 0 bases and J shed 4 bases, with 3 bases lying between them. Looked up from germline, CDR1 is LNHNV and CDR2 is YYDKDF (reference sequence). In its sample, this clonotype was seen once. Its matching antigen is unknown. The chain uses TRBV15 and TRBJ2-2; D gene ambiguous. The source of this sequence is an elderly man in good health. Sequencing was done on a sample of blood. CDR3 sequence: CATSRDPTGELFF. CDR3 DNA sequence: TGTGCCACCAGCAGAGATCCCACCGGGGAGCTGTTTTTT.